A single sample gave rise to the 30 T cell receptor beta chains below, sequenced in a study of Graves' ophthalmopathy and Graves' hyperthyroidism. The authors amplified TCR beta CDR3 regions from RNA transcripts. RT-PCR was first run with HTBI primers, then multiplex PCR in a second round. TCRdb used MiXCR to reprocess the multiplex PCR reads, holding one entry per CDR3 protein. This table has fewer than 250,000 distinct CDR3 sequences, roughly 27% appearing once. Sequencing was performed on peripheral blood. These receptors were taken from a middle-aged man with Graves' ophthalmopathy.

The genes are TRBV6-2 or TRBV6-3 and TRBJ2-2; TRBD2 matches 10 bases. V lost 10 bases and J lost 8; bases outside the gene matches: 10. The CDR3 totals 14 residues. CDR1 is MNHEY, CDR2 SVGEGT, per germline. As DNA, the CDR3 is TGTGCCATCACCCCGGCTAGCGGGAGTGGGGAGCTGTTTTTT. Translation: CAITPASGSGELFF.

The genes are TRBV28 and TRBJ1-1; D perhaps matches TRBD1 (6 bases). The CDR3 length is 12 residues. Germline assignment: CDR1 MDHEN and CDR2 SYDVKM. Trimming pared 5 bases from V and 7 bases from J, leaving 11 bases between. The CDR3 reads CASSRTEGEAFF. As DNA, the CDR3 is TGTGCCAGCAGTCGGACAGAGGGTGAAGCTTTCTTT.

The sample holds many counts of this clonotype. The V call is TRBV7-3, the J call TRBJ2-5; D gene ambiguous. Germline loops: CDR1 SGHTA, CDR2 FQGTGA. The CDR3 length is 15 residues. V dropped 1 base and J dropped 5 bases, with 14 bases sitting between them. The CDR3 reads CASSLIRTPRETQYF. The CDR3 nucleotides read TGTGCCAGCAGCTTAATAAGAACTCCTAGGGAGACCCAGTACTTC. Drawing the rest from reference TRBV7-3 and TRBJ2-5, the complete variable domain is GAGVSQTPSNKVTEKGKYVELRCDPISGHTALYWYRQSLGQGPEFLIYFQGTGAADDSGLPNDRFFAVRPEGSVSTLKIQRTERGDSAVYLCASSLIRTPRETQYFGPGTRLLVL.

The chain joins TRBV28 to TRBJ2-7, with 8 bases aligning to TRBD2. From germline, CDR1 is MDHEN and CDR2 SYDVKM. This CDR3 has 14 residues. The V and J ends lost 6 bases and 7 bases, in that order; junction bases with no gene match: 11. The CDR3 is CASSSRGGLREQYF. The CDR3, as DNA: TGTGCCAGCAGCTCTCGGGGGGGACTACGGGAGCAGTACTTC.

Many counts were recorded for this clonotype. The CDR3 DNA follows: TGTGCCAGCAGCCCCGCATGGGGAAACATTCAGTACTTC. Amino acid sequence: CASSPAWGNIQYF. V is TRBV3-1 and J is TRBJ2-4; D is unresolved. V gave up 4 bases and J gave up 6 bases, with 10 bases separating them. The CDR3 loop spans 13 amino acids. Germline V gives CDR1 LGHDT, CDR2 YNNKEL (reference sequence).

This clonotype was counted ten times or more. V and J are TRBV7-2 and TRBJ2-5; D is unresolved. Deletions cut 5 bases from V and 4 bases from J, with 8 bases between. The CDR3 has 12 amino acids. Germline values: CDR1 SGHTA, CDR2 FQGNSA. CDR3: CASSLTTETQYF. The CDR3 DNA sequence: TGTGCCAGCAGCCTAACGACAGAGACCCAGTACTTC.

This clonotype was observed many times. The chain carries TRBV3-1 and TRBJ1-2, with D perhaps TRBD1 (6 bases). CDR1 LGHDT and CDR2 YNNKEL come from the germline V gene (reference sequence). CDR3 length: 13 residues. Deletions cut 5 bases from V and 4 bases from J, with 11 bases between. CDR3 amino acids: CASSSDRLYGYTF. The CDR3 coding sequence is TGTGCCAGCAGCTCTGACAGGCTCTATGGCTACACCTTC.

The V and J genes are TRBV19 and TRBJ1-3; D unresolved. V was pared by 7 bases and J by 0 bases, with 10 bases between. Germline CDR1 LNHDA, CDR2 SQIVND (reference sequence). The CDR3 runs 14 residues. This chain's CDR3 is CASIPDSSGNTIYF. CDR3 in DNA: TGTGCCAGTATTCCGGACTCCTCTGGAAACACCATATATTTT.

This clonotype was recorded many times. The V and J genes are TRBV30 and TRBJ1-2; 7 bases are a match to TRBD1. Germline V gene sequence: CDR1 GTSNPN, CDR2 SVGIG (reference sequence). Trimming cost V 4 bases and J 3 bases; bases outside gene matches: 17. This CDR3 is 17 amino acids long. CDR3 loop: CAWNSDRAFLSHYGYTF. The CDR3 nucleotides read TGTGCCTGGAACTCAGACAGGGCGTTCCTCTCGCACTATGGCTACACCTTC.

In its sample, this clonotype was seen many times. DNA of the CDR3: TGTGCCAGCAGCTTACGGGCGCGGGCCCCCTACGAGCAGTACTTC. Encoded protein: CASSLRARAPYEQYF. This sequence joins TRBV11-3 and TRBJ2-7; possible D gene TRBD2, 5 bases. Germline V CDR1 and CDR2: SGHNT, YENEEA. V was cut by 2 bases and J by 2 bases, with 13 bases left in between. The CDR3 extends over 15 amino acids.

This clonotype was seen a handful of times. In DNA, the CDR3 is TGTGCCAGCAGTTACTCCGAGGGTTGGACAGGTTCGTCCGAGCAGTACTTC. It codes for CASSYSEGWTGSSEQYF. This chain uses TRBV6-2 or TRBV6-3 with TRBJ2-7; 7 nucleotides agree with TRBD1. Trimming cost V 0 bases and J 6 bases; bases outside gene matches: 14. This CDR3 region has 17 residues. From germline, CDR1 is MNHEY and CDR2 SVGEGT.

This clonotype has only a few counts. The chain's CDR3 is CASSYLAGSGPQETQYF. In DNA, the CDR3 is TGTGCCAGCAGTTACTTAGCGGGTTCCGGCCCTCAAGAGACCCAGTACTTC. The rearrangement joins TRBV6-5 to TRBJ2-5, with 7 nucleotides matching TRBD2. Germline CDR1 reads MNHEY; CDR2 reads SVGAGI. The CDR3 loop spans 17 amino acids. V lost 1 base, J lost 2 bases, and 10 bases stayed unmatched.

CDR3 loop: CASSRGDRGRNIQYF. In nucleotides, the CDR3 is TGTGCCAGCAGTAGGGGGGACAGGGGGCGAAACATTCAGTACTTC. The chain links TRBV6-1 to TRBJ2-4, with TRBD1 matching 12 bases. V trimming: 5 bases; J trimming: 6 bases; junction bases outside the gene matches: 5. The CDR3 totals 15 residues. The germline gives CDR1 MNHNS, CDR2 SASEGT.

The chain has TRBV6-1 and TRBJ1-6; a weak D match, TRBD1 (5 bases). V shed 6 bases and J shed 7 bases, with 7 bases lying between them. The CDR3 length is 12 residues. The germline V gene encodes CDR1 MNHNS and CDR2 SASEGT. This chain's CDR3 is CASSNRNSPLHF. DNA for the CDR3: TGTGCCAGCAGCAACAGGAATTCACCCCTCCACTTT.

This clonotype was recorded at least ten times. The chain recombines TRBV18 with TRBJ2-2; 7 positions agree with TRBD2. This CDR3 has 16 residues. The germline V gene encodes CDR1 KGHSH and CDR2 LQKENI. The trim removed 3 bases at V and 1 base at J, leaving 5 bases unmatched. DNA of the CDR3: TGTGCCAGCTCACCCAAGGCTAGCGGGAACACCGGGGAGCTGTTTTTT. Translation: CASSPKASGNTGELFF.

This clonotype was found many times. The CDR3: CASSPLGGSQPQHF. The CDR3 DNA is TGCGCCAGCAGCCCCTTGGGGGGGTCTCAGCCCCAGCATTTT. The chain is built from TRBV5-1 and TRBJ1-5, with D perhaps TRBD1 (5 bases). Germline V gene lookup returns CDR1 SGHRS and CDR2 YFSETQ. CDR3 length: 14 residues. Trimming removed 4 bases at V and 6 bases at J, with 14 bases between.

This clonotype was detected many times. This chain connects TRBV28 to TRBJ1-2, with a possible D match to TRBD1 (5 bases). Trimming removed 6 bases at V and 8 bases at J, with 10 bases between. The CDR3 is made up of 11 amino acids. Germline V CDR1 and CDR2: MDHEN, SYDVKM. The DNA for the CDR3 is TGTGCCAGCAGGTCAGGGAGGGGCTACACCTTC. It translates to CASRSGRGYTF.

For this clonotype: Mismatch with germline at one junction end may stem from a read error. The chain's CDR3 is CASSLSRVSLLHF. Written as DNA, the CDR3 is TGTGCCAGCAGTTTATCTAGGGTTTCACTCCTCCACTTT. The V call is TRBV27, the J call TRBJ1-6; D ambiguous. Germline CDR1 and CDR2: MNHEY and SMNVEV (reference sequence). The CDR3 is 13 residues long.

This clonotype was recorded at least ten times. This chain uses TRBV6-4 with TRBJ2-2; TRBD2 might be the D (6 bases). The V gene's germline CDR1 is MRHNA and CDR2 SNTAGT. The germline V and J ends were trimmed by 6 bases and 2 bases, with 10 bases remaining between them. There are 14 residues in the CDR3. CDR3 loop: CASSWDFNTGELFF. DNA for the CDR3: TGTGCCAGCAGCTGGGACTTCAACACCGGGGAGCTGTTTTTT.

Many counts were recorded for this clonotype. This chain connects TRBV7-2 to TRBJ2-7; D gene unclear. The CDR3 loop spans 16 amino acids. V gave up 5 bases and J gave up 2 bases, with 19 bases separating them. CDR1 and CDR2 from the germline V gene are SGHTA and FQGNSA. The CDR3 loop is CASSDYPAHGAYEQYF. CDR3 nucleotide sequence: TGTGCCAGCAGCGATTACCCCGCGCACGGAGCCTACGAGCAGTACTTC.

Ten or more counts support this clonotype. The V call is TRBV3-1, the J call TRBJ2-7, with 14 bases matching TRBD2. Germline V gene sequence: CDR1 LGHDT, CDR2 YNNKEL (reference sequence). Trimming took 1 base from V and 6 from J; bases not matched to a gene: 2. CDR3 length: 15 residues. CDR3 in DNA: TGTGCCAGCAGCCAAGCGGGACTAGCGGGAGCCGAGCAGTACTTC. Protein: CASSQAGLAGAEQYF.

This clonotype was detected many times. The chain is built from TRBV19 and TRBJ2-7; 9 bases are shared with TRBD1. Germline V gene data show CDR1 as LNHDA and CDR2 as SQIVND (reference sequence). Trimming took 5 bases from V and 2 from J; bases not matched to a gene: 4. This CDR3 has 14 residues. Written as DNA, the CDR3 is TGTGCCAGTAGTGCGACAGGGGGGGCCTACGAGCAGTACTTC. Its protein is CASSATGGAYEQYF.

This clonotype has at least ten counts. The genes are TRBV28 and TRBJ1-1, with TRBD1 as a possible D gene (6 bases). Trimming removed 2 bases from V and 1 base from J, with 8 bases in between. The CDR3 spans 14 residues. The V gene's germline CDR1 is MDHEN and CDR2 SYDVKM. The CDR3 loop is CASSLTRGNTEAFF. In DNA, the CDR3 is TGTGCCAGCAGTTTAACCAGGGGGAACACTGAAGCTTTCTTT.

This clonotype was found many times. This chain uses TRBV7-9 with TRBJ2-7, with 8 nucleotides matching TRBD2. The CDR3 loop spans 13 amino acids. CDR1 is SEHNR and CDR2 is FQNEAQ in the germline V gene (reference sequence). V dropped 4 bases and J dropped 7; count of bases not matched to a gene: 6. The CDR3 sequence is CASSSGLVFEQYF. The DNA of the CDR3 is TGTGCCAGCAGCTCGGGACTAGTTTTTGAGCAGTACTTC.

A single count supports this clonotype. It is likely a read error, because the conserved phenylalanine at the end of the CDR3 is missing. The limits of the CDR3 on the DNA are not certain, so only TCRdb's listed CDR3 is given. The gene calls are TRBV6-1 and TRBJ2-5; the table gives TRBD1 as D, unverified against the DNA. Looked up from germline, CDR1 is MNHNS and CDR2 is SASEGT. The CDR3 spans 9 amino acids, including both terminal residues. The CDR3 sequence: CASSWGGGL.

The V and J genes are TRBV9 and TRBJ2-5; D not certain. V shed 1 base and J shed 5 bases, with 15 bases lying between them. CDR1 and CDR2 from the germline V gene are SGDLS and YYNGEE. This CDR3 spans 15 amino acids. In nucleotides, the CDR3 is TGTGCCAGCAGCGTAATGGACGGGCCTGGGGAGACCCAGTACTTC. Encoded protein: CASSVMDGPGETQYF.

This clonotype was seen ten or more times. The chain is built from TRBV7-2 and TRBJ1-2, with D uncertain. The CDR3 consists of 14 residues. Germline V gene sequence: CDR1 SGHTA, CDR2 FQGNSA. V gave up 1 base and J gave up 5 bases, with 11 bases separating them. DNA of the CDR3: TGTGCCAGCAGCTTAGGGCGCCAGGTTTATGGCTACACCTTC. Amino acid sequence: CASSLGRQVYGYTF.

The chain couples TRBV7-3 to TRBJ2-1; D gene unclear. With 3 bases removed from V and 0 bases from J, the gap between germline ends came to 9 bases. Per germline, CDR1 SGHTA and CDR2 FQGTGA. The CDR3 sequence is 15 residues long. CDR3 protein: CASSLGSSSYNEQFF. The DNA for the CDR3 is TGTGCCAGCAGCTTGGGGTCGAGCTCCTACAATGAGCAGTTCTTC. Complete variable domain (other parts from reference TRBV7-3 and TRBJ2-1): GAGVSQTPSNKVTEKGKYVELRCDPISGHTALYWYRQSLGQGPEFLIYFQGTGAADDSGLPNDRFFAVRPEGSVSTLKIQRTERGDSAVYLCASSLGSSSYNEQFFGPGTRLTVL.

The sample holds many counts of this clonotype. The CDR3 is CASSTGTAMNTEAFF. CDR3 coding DNA: TGTGCCAGCAGCACCGGGACAGCGATGAACACTGAAGCTTTCTTT. The rearrangement joins TRBV6-2 or TRBV6-3 to TRBJ1-1; TRBD1 matches 7 bases. The length of the CDR3 is 15 residues. Losses at the gene ends were 6 bases for V and 0 bases for J; bases not matched to a gene: 7. Germline V gene data show CDR1 as MNHEY and CDR2 as SVGEGT.

This clonotype was picked up many times. One end of the junction does not line up with germline, which may come from a read error. This sequence joins TRBV2 and TRBJ2-5; the D is unclear. The germline CDR1 and CDR2 sequences are SNHLY and FYNNEI. The CDR3 covers 13 residues. In nucleotides, the CDR3 is TGTGCCAACAGTGAACGCAGACAAGAGACCCAGTACTTC. This encodes CANSERRQETQYF.